The 10 T cell receptor beta chains listed next were all sequenced from one sample in a study of a mutant IDH1 vaccine in newly diagnosed glioma. No antigens are known for them. Repertoires were generated with immunoSEQ multiplex PCR, while TCRdb's copy carries only in-frame clones and drops some. The repertoire holds 77,000 or so clones, with about 81% as singletons. Documented time point: week 47, end of study. The content of each vaccine dose was 300 ug of mutant IDH1 20-mer peptide, and topical imiquimod accompanied it. Sequenced here: PBMCs, sampled from a glioma patient whose treatment included an IDH1 peptide vaccine. Source of these receptors: a man aged 40-49 years with glioma.

This chain joins TRBV5-4 and TRBJ2-3; D is unresolved. This CDR3 is built from 15 residues. Germline lookup yields CDR1 SGHNT and CDR2 YYREEE (reference sequence). V gave up 4 bases and J gave up 2 bases, with 14 bases separating them. CDR3 residues: CASSPPSFSTDTQYF. As DNA, the CDR3 is TGTGCCAGCAGCCCCCCCAGTTTCTCCACAGATACGCAGTATTTT.

V usage is TRBV5-4 and J usage is TRBJ2-5, with TRBD1 identical over 8 bases. Germline V gives CDR1 SGHNT, CDR2 YYREEE (reference sequence). V lost 2 bases and J lost 3; bases outside the gene matches: 6. The CDR3 is 15 residues long. This CDR3 reads CASSFARGPKETQYF. Here the CDR3 DNA reads TGTGCCAGCAGCTTCGCCAGGGGGCCGAAAGAGACCCAGTACTTC.

This clone was seen a few times. V usage is TRBV7-6 and J usage is TRBJ2-7, with TRBD1 identical over 9 bases. This CDR3 region has 15 residues. Germline V gives CDR1 SGHVS, CDR2 FNYEAQ. Germline trimming cut 4 bases from V and 5 bases from J; bases unmatched to any gene: 9. The CDR3 loop reads CASSSQGARQDEQYF. The CDR3 DNA sequence: TGTGCCAGCAGCTCACAGGGGGCGCGACAGGACGAGCAGTACTTC.

The chain carries TRBV28 and TRBJ2-7, with 8 positions matching TRBD1. The germline CDR1 and CDR2 sequences are MDHEN and SYDVKM. CDR3 length: 15 amino acids. V lost 4 bases to trimming and J lost 1 base; unmatched junction nucleotides: 6. The CDR3 nucleotides are TGTGCCAGCAGTTCCCCCGGACAGGGATCCTACGAGCAGTACTTC. This codes for CASSSPGQGSYEQYF.

This clone was counted between two and nine times. V usage is TRBV6-4 and J usage is TRBJ1-4; 9 nucleotides align to TRBD1. Trimming cost V 5 bases and J 7 bases; bases outside gene matches: 8. This CDR3 is 15 amino acids long. Germline values: CDR1 MRHNA, CDR2 SNTAGT. The CDR3 is CASSPPGTGFEKLFF. CDR3 nucleotide sequence: TGTGCCAGCAGTCCCCCCGGGACAGGGTTTGAAAAACTGTTTTTT.

The chain recombines TRBV5-6 with TRBJ2-1; 11 positions agree with TRBD1. Germline V gene data show CDR1 as SGHDT and CDR2 as YYEEEE. The V segment lost 3 bases and the J segment 4 bases; nucleotides outside the gene matches: 3. This CDR3 contains 15 residues. CDR3 region: CASSWGTGGYNEQFF. DNA of the CDR3: TGTGCCAGCAGCTGGGGGACAGGGGGTTACAATGAGCAGTTCTTC.

V gene TRBV6-5 combines with J gene TRBJ2-7; D is undetermined. CDR1 and CDR2 (germline): MNHEY, SVGAGI. Trimming pared 2 bases from V and 9 bases from J, leaving 8 bases between. CDR3 length: 11 amino acids. CDR3 region: CASSYNSLQYF. CDR3 DNA sequence: TGTGCCAGCAGTTACAACAGCTTGCAGTACTTC.

The rearrangement joins TRBV5-4 to TRBJ1-2; TRBD1 is a possible D gene (5 bases). The germline CDR1 and CDR2 sequences are SGHNT and YYREEE (reference sequence). V was pared by 4 bases and J by 2 bases, with 21 bases between. The CDR3 is 17 amino acids. CDR3 sequence reads: CASSVGIGGGSNYGYTF. The CDR3 DNA sequence: TGTGCCAGCAGCGTTGGGATAGGCGGGGGGTCCAACTATGGCTACACCTTC.

The chain is built from TRBV27 and TRBJ1-2; unclear D gene. V lost 3 bases and J lost 2, with 7 bases in between. The CDR3 totals 13 residues. Germline values: CDR1 MNHEY, CDR2 SMNVEV (reference sequence). CDR3 DNA sequence: TGTGCCAGCAGTTTTCGCCAGAACTATGGCTACACCTTC. This translates into CASSFRQNYGYTF.

The V gene is TRBV29-1, the J gene TRBJ2-1; 16 bases are a match to TRBD2. Trimming removed 8 bases from V and 11 bases from J; junction bases left unmatched: 6. The length of the CDR3 is 13 residues. Germline-derived CDR1 and CDR2 are SQVTM and ANQGSEA. CDR3 protein: CSTPGLAGGKQFF. CDR3 in DNA: TGCAGCACCCCGGGACTAGCGGGAGGGAAGCAGTTCTTC.